This TCR beta chain was sequenced in a study of blood T cell repertoires in COVID-19. Study-level information: The samples span acute and convalescent COVID-19 from the United States, Italy and Spain.

This clone was detected only once. In germline, CDR1 is PRHDT, CDR2 FYEKMQ (reference sequence). The V gene lost 0 bases and the J gene lost 2 bases, with 14 bases spanning the gap. The CDR3 consists of 16 residues. Measured with immunoSEQ multiplex PCR; TCRdb has only the in-frame clones, and not every one. The sample includes under 200,000 clones, around 80% of them seen just once. V and J are TRBV13 and TRBJ2-7; tentatively, D is TRBD2 (6 bases). The sequence was obtained from a man aged 50 to 60 who had recovered from COVID-19. The sequencing sample was made of PBMCs or T cells enriched from blood (not recorded which). As DNA, the CDR3 is TGTGCCAGCAGCTTAGGATCCCTAGCGCAAACCTACGAGCAGTACTTC. Its protein is CASSLGSLAQTYEQYF.